The 23 T cell receptor beta chains below all came from one sample that was sequenced in a study of post-analysis software for immune sequencing data. Their target antigens are unknown. Libraries were made from TCR beta cDNA, and they carried unique molecular identifiers. TCRdb recomputed calls from the PCR reads with MiXCR, one row per CDR3 protein. This sample has about 500,000 distinct CDR3 sequences, with approximately 45% found just once. Broader study findings: Several TRBV segments were more frequent in patients than controls; TRBV5-6, TRBV5-1 and TRBV20-1 belonged to this group.

The sequenced sample consisted of blood. The receptors shown here come from a girl aged 10 to 17 with multiple sclerosis.

This clonotype appeared once. The gene calls are TRBV28 and TRBJ2-3; TRBD1 matches at 7 bases. The germline CDR1 and CDR2 sequences are MDHEN and SYDVKM. J lost 5 bases, V lost 10 bases, and 18 bases had no gene match. There are 16 residues in the CDR3. The CDR3 spells CATKHPLEGAGDTQYF. The CDR3 nucleotides are TGTGCCACCAAACACCCCCTAGAGGGGGCCGGAGATACGCAGTATTTT.

The rearrangement links TRBV4-3 to TRBJ2-1; TRBD1 agrees at 8 bases. Germline CDR1 is LGHNA and CDR2 is YSLEER. CDR3 length equals 15 residues. V lost 0 bases, J lost 7 bases, and 5 bases stayed unmatched. This chain's CDR3 is CASSQEDREGNEQFF. The CDR3 nucleotides are TGCGCCAGCAGCCAAGAGGACAGGGAAGGAAATGAGCAGTTCTTC.

This rearrangement joins TRBV27 to TRBJ1-1; a possible D gene is TRBD1 (6 bases). Germline assignment: CDR1 MNHEY and CDR2 SMNVEV (reference sequence). V was shortened by 3 bases and J by 1 base, with 9 bases between the two germline ends. There are 14 residues in the CDR3. Written as DNA, the CDR3 is TGTGCCAGCAGTTTCCTACAGGGGAACACTGAAGCTTTCTTT. Protein sequence: CASSFLQGNTEAFF.

The gene calls are TRBV5-4 and TRBJ2-5, with D perhaps matching TRBD2 (6 bases). The CDR3 has 15 residues. V lost 3 bases to trimming and J lost 1 base, with 13 bases between them. Germline V gene lookup returns CDR1 SGHNT and CDR2 YYREEE (reference sequence). The CDR3 bases are TGTGCCAGCAGCTCCATGGCGGGGACCCAAGAGACCCAGTACTTC. It encodes CASSSMAGTQETQYF.

The chain joins TRBV12-3 or TRBV12-4 to TRBJ2-4; 10 bases are shared with TRBD1. V was pared by 4 bases and J by 7 bases, with 7 bases of the junction left unmatched. There are 15 residues in the CDR3. Written as DNA, the CDR3 is TGTGCCAGCAGTTGGGGATCGGGACAGGGGAACATTCAGTACTTC. The encoded protein is CASSWGSGQGNIQYF.

This clonotype was counted a few times. The chain uses TRBV20-1 and TRBJ1-2; D remains unclear. The CDR3 loop spans 14 amino acids. Trimming cost V 0 bases and J 1 base, with 9 bases left between them. CDR1 DFQATT and CDR2 SNEGSKA come from the germline V gene (reference sequence). The CDR3 is CSAREQLLNYGYTF. DNA for the CDR3: TGCAGTGCTAGAGAACAGCTTCTTAACTATGGCTACACCTTC.

The CDR3 loop is CATSRAPGKEQFF. The CDR3 region has the DNA TGTGCCACCAGCAGAGCCCCAGGAAAGGAGCAGTTCTTC. The genes are TRBV15 and TRBJ2-1; D is uncertain. The V and J ends lost 1 base and 10 bases respectively, with 11 bases between them. This CDR3 is built from 13 residues. Germline loops: CDR1 LNHNV, CDR2 YYDKDF (reference sequence). The variable domain in full, with the rest retrieved from reference TRBV15 and TRBJ2-1, is DAMVIQNPRYQVTQFGKPVTLSCSQTLNHNVMYWYQQKSSQAPKLLFHYYDKDFNNEADTPDNFQSRRPNTSFCFLDIRSPGLGDTAMYLCATSRAPGKEQFFGPGTRLTVL.

This clonotype turned up a few times. The chain is built from TRBV7-2 and TRBJ2-3; 9 positions agree with TRBD2. The CDR3 spans 17 residues. The junction had 9 bases not matched to a gene; V was cut back by 1 base and J by 4 bases. In germline, CDR1 is SGHTA, CDR2 FQGNSA. The CDR3 DNA is TGTGCCAGCAGCTTAGAGCTAGCGGGAAATGGGGCAGATACGCAGTATTTT. It encodes CASSLELAGNGADTQYF. Full variable domain (outside the CDR3, taken from reference TRBV7-2 and TRBJ2-3): GAGVSQSPSNKVTEKGKDVELRCDPISGHTALYWYRQSLGQGLEFLIYFQGNSAPDKSGLPSDRFSAERTGGSVSTLTIQRTQQEDSAVYLCASSLELAGNGADTQYFGPGTRLTVL.

A note on this clonotype: This may arise from a read error, as a much more abundant clone is one base away. The chain uses TRBV20-1 and TRBJ2-7; 12 nucleotides match TRBD2. The length of the CDR3 is 14 residues. Germline loops: CDR1 DFQATT, CDR2 SNEGSKA (reference sequence). The CDR3 here is CSAPRLAGVYEQCF. In nucleotides, the CDR3 is TGCAGTGCCCCAAGACTAGCGGGAGTGTACGAGCAGTGCTTC.

This clonotype was detected only a few times. The rearrangement uses TRBV7-3 and TRBJ2-5; D might be TRBD1 (7 bases). V lost 5 bases to trimming and J lost 4 bases, with 11 bases between them. Germline lookup yields CDR1 SGHTA and CDR2 FQGTGA. CDR3 length: 13 residues. CDR3 residues: CASSTQGGETQYF. In DNA, the CDR3 is TGTGCCAGCAGCACCCAGGGGGGAGAGACCCAGTACTTC.

This CDR3 reads CSVGQGQFEQYF. The CDR3 DNA sequence: TGCAGCGTCGGACAGGGCCAGTTCGAGCAGTACTTC. The chain carries TRBV29-1 and TRBJ2-7; TRBD1 matches 8 bases. The CDR3 covers 12 residues. V lost 6 bases, J lost 6 bases, and 7 bases stayed unmatched. Germline V CDR1 and CDR2: SQVTM, ANQGSEA.

The chain couples TRBV20-1 to TRBJ2-1; 10 positions match TRBD1. The germline CDR1 and CDR2 sequences are DFQATT and SNEGSKA (reference sequence). V was pared by 5 bases and J by 3 bases, with 4 bases of the junction left unmatched. The CDR3 has 14 amino acids. The CDR3 sequence: CSAPTGGYYNEQFF. The CDR3 DNA is TGCAGTGCTCCGACAGGGGGCTACTACAATGAGCAGTTCTTC.

This clonotype has just a few counts. The J gene is TRBJ1-4, the V gene TRBV10-3; D uncertain. Germline CDR1 ENHRY, CDR2 SYGVKD. Deletions cut 8 bases from V and 2 bases from J, with 9 bases between. The CDR3 sequence is 13 residues long. This CDR3 reads CAIGSATNEKLFF. The CDR3 nucleotides read TGTGCCATCGGAAGCGCGACTAATGAAAAACTGTTTTTT.

There are a few counts of this clonotype. The chain links TRBV20-1 to TRBJ2-1, with 9 bases lining up with TRBD2. The CDR3 runs 15 residues. Germline V CDR1 and CDR2: DFQATT, SNEGSKA (reference sequence). J was trimmed by 6 bases and V by 3 bases; bases with no gene match: 9. The CDR3 reads CSARMDSGRSNEQFF. In nucleotides, the CDR3 is TGCAGTGCTAGGATGGACAGCGGGAGGAGCAATGAGCAGTTCTTC.

The chain uses TRBV20-1 and TRBJ2-7; 8 positions match TRBD2. J lost 1 base, V lost 4 bases, and 6 bases had no gene match. The germline CDR1 and CDR2 sequences are DFQATT and SNEGSKA (reference sequence). The CDR3 is 14 amino acids. The CDR3 nucleotides are TGCAGTGCTAAATTCGCGGGAGGTTCCTACGAGCAGTACTTC. It yields the protein CSAKFAGGSYEQYF.

This chain links TRBV20-1 with TRBJ1-4; tentatively, D is TRBD1 (6 bases). From germline, CDR1 is DFQATT and CDR2 SNEGSKA (reference sequence). CDR3 length equals 14 residues. V lost 0 bases to trimming and J lost 8 bases, with 13 bases between them. CDR3 bases: TGCAGTGCTAGAGAGAACAGGGTCGGGGAAAAACTGTTTTTT. It is translated as CSARENRVGEKLFF.

The chain is built from TRBV7-2 and TRBJ2-7; 9 positions match TRBD1. V trimming: 4 bases; J trimming: 6 bases; junction bases outside the gene matches: 16. The CDR3 is 17 residues long. CDR1 is SGHTA, CDR2 FQGNSA, per germline. The CDR3: CASSSPRDREDAGEQYF. The CDR3 DNA reads TGTGCCAGCAGCTCCCCCCGGGACAGGGAAGATGCGGGCGAGCAGTACTTC.

The chain has TRBV6-1 and TRBJ1-2; 7 nucleotides align to TRBD1. Germline lookup yields CDR1 MNHNS and CDR2 SASEGT. The CDR3 runs 15 residues. Losses at the gene ends were 6 bases for V and 5 bases for J; bases not matched to a gene: 12. The CDR3 is CASSPERDSQYGYTF. For the CDR3, the DNA is TGTGCCAGCAGCCCAGAACGGGACAGCCAATATGGCTACACCTTC.

The chain recombines TRBV29-1 with TRBJ2-3, with D unresolved. The CDR3 has 15 amino acids. V lost 5 bases, J lost 1 base, and 16 bases lay in between. CDR1 and CDR2 (germline): SQVTM, ANQGSEA. This chain's CDR3 is CSVWSGVPRTDTQYF. The DNA of the CDR3 is TGCAGCGTTTGGTCAGGCGTTCCCCGCACAGATACGCAGTATTTT.

The chain uses TRBV12-3 or TRBV12-4 and TRBJ2-4; D possibly corresponds to TRBD2 (6 bases). Near its end, the DNA agrees better with TRBJ2-7, so the J call may be wrong. The CDR3 loop spans 15 amino acids. The CDR3 region has the DNA TGTGCCAGCAGTTTAGCGGGACTGACTTACTACGAGCAGTACTTC. Translated, it gives CASSLAGLTYYEQYF.

The chain is built from TRBV6-6 and TRBJ2-3, with D possibly TRBD2 on 6 matching bases. Germline V gene sequence: CDR1 MNHNY, CDR2 SVGAGI (reference sequence). V lost 10 bases to trimming and J lost 3 bases, with 20 bases between them. The CDR3 contains 15 residues. CDR3 nucleotides: TGTGCCATCGGGCGGGAACGGGAGCCTACAGATACGCAGTATTTT. This encodes CAIGREREPTDTQYF.

The chain uses TRBV9 and TRBJ1-5; D gene unclear. The CDR3 runs to 15 residues. V dropped 4 bases and J dropped 4 bases, with 15 bases sitting between them. Germline V gene sequence: CDR1 SGDLS, CDR2 YYNGEE. The CDR3: CASSPRGGPNQPQHF. CDR3 nucleotides: TGTGCCAGCAGCCCCCGAGGTGGGCCGAATCAGCCCCAGCATTTT.

The chain uses TRBV20-1 and TRBJ2-5, with 10 bases fitting TRBD1. Trimming took 6 bases from V and 5 from J; bases not matched to a gene: 9. The CDR3 consists of 14 residues. CDR1 is DFQATT, CDR2 SNEGSKA, per germline (reference sequence). In DNA, the CDR3 is TGCAGTGCCCACCTGACAGGGGGCTGGGAGACCCAGTACTTC. It yields the protein CSAHLTGGWETQYF.